The T cell receptor beta chain described here comes from a study of tumor-infiltrating lymphocytes in oesophageal squamous cell carcinoma. Germline CDR1 ENHRY, CDR2 SYGVKD. Trimming removed 4 bases from V and 0 bases from J, with 16 bases in between. The length of the CDR3 is 17 residues. TCRdb passed the PCR reads through MiXCR, listing each CDR3 protein once. Found here are about 11,000 distinct CDR3 sequences, around 56% of them singletons; the top ten hold approximately 35%. The sequenced sample consisted of esophageal tumor tissue. This TCR came from a male donor with esophageal squamous cell carcinoma. The chain recombines TRBV10-3 with TRBJ2-1; possibly TRBD2 for D (6 bases). The CDR3 loop is CAISGTLAPSSYNEQFF. For the CDR3, the DNA is TGTGCCATCAGTGGTACTCTAGCGCCGAGCTCCTACAATGAGCAGTTCTTC.